The T cell receptor (beta chain) under discussion was sequenced for a study of identical twins. MiXCR was run by TCRdb on the 5' RACE reads, yielding one entry per CDR3 protein. The data contain around 1.7 million distinct CDR3 sequences, about 32% of them singletons. With 4 bases clipped from V and 5 bases from J, the junction kept 10 bases outside the gene matches. CDR3 length equals 15 residues. In germline, CDR1 is ENHRY, CDR2 SYGVKD. This clonotype has a handful of counts. The chain recombines TRBV10-3 with TRBJ2-5; 7 bases agree with TRBD2. This clonotype was obtained from a newborn girl in good health. The sample taken for sequencing was cord blood. CDR3 DNA: TGTGCCATCAGTGGGACTAGGGCTAGGGGTGAGACCCAGTACTTC. Encoded protein: CAISGTRARGETQYF.